This is a list of T cell receptor beta chains from one sample in a study of regulatory T cells in long-lasting Graves disease. TCRdb re-called the multiplex PCR reads with MiXCR, one entry per CDR3 protein. The repertoire holds about 440,000 distinct CDR3 sequences, about a sixth seen once, with 9.5% to 12% in the top ten. The data also belong to a second study, concerning T cells in Graves' hyperthyroidism and ophthalmopathy.

The specimen comprised peripheral blood mononuclear cells (PBMCs), sampled at new diagnosis, from a patient treated with antithyroid drugs. The receptors come from a woman aged 25-40 years with Graves disease. CDR3s include the opening cysteine and the closing phenylalanine or tryptophan. The order of the fields is CDR3 protein, CDR3 DNA, D gene, clone size, V gene, J gene. The D gene is left open where the match is weak. Clone size is shown for a subset of rows, as once, few, many or a class of expanded clone.

CDR3: CASSPWQDIDEQYF
DNA: TGTGCCAGCTCACCATGGCAGGACATCGACGAGCAGTACTTC
D: -
size: many
V: TRBV18
J: TRBJ2-7

CDR3: CSAREGGVLLETQYF
DNA: TGCAGTGCTAGAGAGGGGGGGGTGTTACTAGAGACCCAGTACTTC
D: TRBD2
size: -
V: TRBV20-1
J: TRBJ2-5

CDR3: CASSSLPVETQYF
DNA: TGTGCCAGCAGTTCCCTCCCGGTAGAGACCCAGTACTTC
D: -
size: many
V: TRBV28
J: TRBJ2-5

CDR3: CASSHPGTAYEQYF
DNA: TGCGCCAGCAGCCACCCCGGGACGGCTTACGAGCAGTACTTC
D: -
size: many
V: TRBV4-1
J: TRBJ2-7

CDR3: CASSPGQIFYEQYF
DNA: TGTGCCAGCAGTCCGGGACAGATTTTCTACGAGCAGTACTTC
D: TRBD1
size: many
V: TRBV6-1
J: TRBJ2-7

CDR3: CSATHASGTSGRLDEQYF
DNA: TGCAGTGCTACCCACGCGTCGGGGACTAGCGGGAGGCTCGACGAGCAGTACTTC
D: TRBD2
size: few
V: TRBV20-1
J: TRBJ2-7

CDR3: CASSLFSANEQFF
DNA: TGCGCCAGCAGCTTGTTCAGCGCCAATGAGCAGTTCTTC
D: -
size: many
V: TRBV5-1
J: TRBJ2-1

CDR3: CASRDPSSGANYNEQFF
DNA: TGTGCCAGCAGGGACCCTTCTAGCGGGGCCAACTACAATGAGCAGTTCTTC
D: TRBD2
size: many
V: TRBV6-1
J: TRBJ2-1

CDR3: CASSSASTDTQYF
DNA: TGTGCCAGCAGTTCGGCTAGCACAGATACGCAGTATTTT
D: -
size: many
V: TRBV27
J: TRBJ2-3

CDR3: CASGLAEGIYGYTF
DNA: TGTGCCAGCGGCCTAGCGGAGGGGATCTATGGCTACACCTTC
D: -
size: -
V: TRBV28
J: TRBJ1-2

CDR3: CASSSQGGRYNSPLHF
DNA: TGTGCCAGCAGCTCACAAGGGGGCCGGTATAATTCACCCCTCCACTTT
D: TRBD1
size: few
V: TRBV7-9
J: TRBJ1-6

CDR3: CASTRPTVNTEAFF
DNA: TGTGCCAGCACTCGACCGACGGTGAACACTGAAGCTTTCTTT
D: -
size: many
V: TRBV6-1
J: TRBJ1-1

CDR3: CASRTGRLSAQYF
DNA: TGTGCCAGCAGGACAGGTCGGCTTAGCGCCCAGTACTTC
D: -
size: many
V: TRBV6-1
J: TRBJ2-5

CDR3: CSVTGDEYEQYF
DNA: TGCAGCGTTACCGGTGACGAGTACGAGCAGTACTTC
D: -
size: -
V: TRBV29-1
J: TRBJ2-7

CDR3: CASSFKGVYGYTF
DNA: TGTGCCAGCAGTTTCAAAGGGGTCTATGGCTACACCTTC
D: -
size: many
V: TRBV28
J: TRBJ1-2

CDR3: CASSETSDTQYF
DNA: TGCGCCAGCAGTGAGACGTCAGATACGCAGTATTTT
D: -
size: many
V: TRBV10-2
J: TRBJ2-3

CDR3: CASSSLAGEVYNEQFF
DNA: TGTGCCAGCAGCAGCTTAGCGGGAGAAGTGTACAATGAGCAGTTCTTC
D: TRBD2
size: once
V: TRBV9
J: TRBJ2-1

CDR3: CSTLGRGTGGELFF
DNA: TGCAGTACCCTCGGTCGCGGGACGGGCGGGGAGCTGTTTTTT
D: -
size: -
V: TRBV20-1
J: TRBJ2-2

CDR3: CASSVGPDRGRISNTEAFF
DNA: TGTGCCAGCAGCGTAGGGCCGGACAGGGGGCGAATAAGTAACACTGAAGCTTTCTTT
D: TRBD1
size: once
V: TRBV9
J: TRBJ1-1

CDR3: CSLGLAHSTDTQYF
DNA: TGCAGTCTGGGGCTAGCACATAGCACAGATACGCAGTATTTT
D: -
size: many
V: TRBV20-1
J: TRBJ2-3

CDR3: CASSLPRYNEQFF
DNA: TGTGCCAGCAGCCTCCCGAGGTACAATGAGCAGTTCTTC
D: -
size: few
V: TRBV7-3
J: TRBJ2-1

CDR3: CASSPLTGGDSEAFF
DNA: TGTGCCAGCTCACCCCTGACAGGGGGCGATTCCGAAGCTTTCTTT
D: TRBD1
size: many
V: TRBV18
J: TRBJ1-1

CDR3: CANSPVAGVGEQYF
DNA: TGTGCCAACAGCCCCGTAGCGGGAGTGGGGGAGCAGTACTTC
D: TRBD2
size: -
V: TRBV6-1
J: TRBJ2-7

CDR3: CASWAGTYEQYF
DNA: TGTGCCAGCTGGGCGGGGACCTACGAGCAGTACTTC
D: -
size: few
V: TRBV2
J: TRBJ2-7

CDR3: CASSPRLSAQETQYF
DNA: TGTGCCAGCTCACCACGACTATCAGCGCAAGAGACCCAGTACTTC
D: -
size: many
V: TRBV18
J: TRBJ2-5

CDR3: CASGRAFLQETQYF
DNA: TGTGCCAGCGGGAGGGCCTTTTTACAGGAGACCCAGTACTTC
D: TRBD2
size: many
V: TRBV28
J: TRBJ2-5

CDR3: CASSVFGGGFYEQYF
DNA: TGTGCCAGCAGTGTTTTCGGGGGAGGGTTTTACGAGCAGTACTTC
D: TRBD2
size: many
V: TRBV2
J: TRBJ2-7

CDR3: CASSPPAPDEQYF
DNA: TGCGCCAGCAGCCCCCCGGCTCCGGACGAGCAGTACTTC
D: -
size: -
V: TRBV5-1
J: TRBJ2-7

CDR3: CASSLQVNYGYTF
DNA: TGTGCCAGCAGTTTACAGGTGAACTATGGCTACACCTTC
D: -
size: many
V: TRBV28
J: TRBJ1-2

CDR3: CASSLPYPTVTGELFF
DNA: TGTGCCAGCAGCCTCCCTTACCCTACGGTCACCGGGGAGCTGTTTTTT
D: -
size: -
V: TRBV6-1
J: TRBJ2-2

CDR3: CASGLAGYSYEQYF
DNA: TGTGCCAGCGGACTAGCCGGTTACTCCTACGAGCAGTACTTC
D: TRBD2
size: many
V: TRBV28
J: TRBJ2-7

CDR3: CASRPNIVQPQHF
DNA: TGTGCCAGCAGGCCCAATATAGTGCAGCCCCAGCATTTT
D: -
size: few
V: TRBV28
J: TRBJ1-5

CDR3: CASTDSDRGANTGELFF
DNA: TGTGCCAGCACCGATTCAGACCGAGGGGCAAACACCGGGGAGCTGTTTTTT
D: -
size: -
V: TRBV6-1
J: TRBJ2-2

CDR3: CASRRAAKNIQYF
DNA: TGTGCCAGCAGACGGGCAGCCAAAAACATTCAGTACTTC
D: -
size: many
V: TRBV11-2
J: TRBJ2-4

CDR3: CASSATGGRAANEKLFF
DNA: TGTGCCAGCAGCGCGACAGGGGGCAGGGCGGCTAATGAAAAACTGTTTTTT
D: TRBD1
size: -
V: TRBV11-2
J: TRBJ1-4

CDR3: CASSRGTSGLWEQYF
DNA: TGCGCCAGCAGCCGCGGGACTAGCGGCCTTTGGGAGCAGTACTTC
D: TRBD2
size: -
V: TRBV4-3
J: TRBJ2-7

CDR3: CASSRPRGLTDTQYF
DNA: TGTGCCAGCAGCCGCCCGAGGGGCCTCACAGATACGCAGTATTTT
D: -
size: few
V: TRBV7-9
J: TRBJ2-3

CDR3: CASTPEPIYNEQFF
DNA: TGTGCCAGCACTCCAGAGCCCATCTACAATGAGCAGTTCTTC
D: -
size: many
V: TRBV28
J: TRBJ2-1

CDR3: CASSGTGDTQYF
DNA: TGCGCCAGCAGCGGAACCGGGGATACGCAGTATTTT
D: -
size: many
V: TRBV5-1
J: TRBJ2-3

CDR3: CSVATLYGYTF
DNA: TGCAGCGTTGCGACGCTTTATGGCTACACCTTC
D: -
size: few
V: TRBV29-1
J: TRBJ1-2

CDR3: CASRSVDSKETQYF
DNA: TGTGCCAGTAGGTCTGTTGACAGCAAAGAGACCCAGTACTTC
D: -
size: -
V: TRBV19
J: TRBJ2-5

CDR3: CASKGHRGTYEQYF
DNA: TGTGCCAGCAAAGGCCACAGGGGGACCTACGAGCAGTACTTC
D: TRBD1
size: many
V: TRBV28
J: TRBJ2-7

CDR3: CASSPPHYEAFF
DNA: TGCGCCAGCAGCCCACCCCATTACGAAGCTTTCTTT
D: -
size: -
V: TRBV4-1
J: TRBJ1-1

CDR3: CASSMDSETYEQYF
DNA: TGTGCCAGTAGTATGGACAGCGAGACCTACGAGCAGTACTTC
D: -
size: many
V: TRBV19
J: TRBJ2-7

CDR3: CAWSLGGNTEAFF
DNA: TGTGCCTGGAGCCTAGGAGGGAACACTGAAGCTTTCTTT
D: -
size: many
V: TRBV30
J: TRBJ1-1